The source of this TCR beta chain is a study of tumour-infiltrating T cells in Burkitt lymphoma. Turning to the study itself: Repertoire clonality predicted overall and progression-free survival.

Clones were sequenced by immunoSEQ multiplex PCR, and TCRdb holds only the in-frame ones, with some missing. In the table there are about 10,000 clones, 62% of which are singletons. The CDR3 consists of 14 residues. Germline V gene data show CDR1 as MNHNS and CDR2 as SASEGT. V gave up 5 bases and J gave up 2 bases, with 12 bases separating them. The sample consisted of tumor tissue. V gene TRBV6-1 combines with J gene TRBJ1-2; D is possibly TRBD1 (5 bases). This sequence was found in a human donor with diffuse large B-cell lymphoma. In DNA form, the CDR3 reads TGTGCCAGCAGTCCCTACGACAGAAACTATGGCTACACCTTC. This sequence encodes CASSPYDRNYGYTF.